This is a list of T cell receptor beta chains from one sample in a study of CD4 T cells in relation to SARS-CoV-2 and coronaviruses. Antigens of these TCRs are unknown. Sequenced by immunoSEQ multiplex PCR; TCRdb stores in-frame clones only, minus some. The table lists about 28,000 clones, about 80% of them singletons. The material sequenced was CD4+ T cells from PBMCs, cultured in vitro. All receptors come from a human donor in good health. Each CDR3 is given with its conserved first and last residue. Each record gives: J gene, D gene, V gene, clone size, CDR3 protein, CDR3 DNA. D genes are given only for firm matches. Size tells how often a clone was seen (once, few, many) or the class of an expanded clone, and some rows leave it out.

TRBJ1-3 NA TRBV7-3 NA CASSPKPASSGNTIYF TGTGCCAGCAGCCCGAAACCGGCTAGCTCTGGAAACACCATATATTTT
TRBJ1-5 NA TRBV3-1/TRBV3-2 NA CASSYKSATQHF TGTGCCAGCAGTTACAAGTCAGCAACCCAGCATTTT
TRBJ2-5 NA TRBV5-4 NA CASSLFGPQETQYF TGTGCCAGCAGCTTGTTTGGACCCCAAGAGACCCAGTACTTC
TRBJ1-2 TRBD1 TRBV11-2 NA CASRRTGGVSSGYTF TGTGCCAGCAGACGGACAGGGGGCGTGAGTAGCGGCTACACCTTC
TRBJ2-7 TRBD2 TRBV18 few CASSPDFPSGGDSYEQYF TGTGCCAGCTCACCAGACTTCCCTAGCGGGGGGGACTCCTACGAGCAGTACTTC
TRBJ1-3 NA TRBV29-1 NA CSASSGGRRNTIYF TGCAGCGCCTCCTCTGGGGGGCGAAGAAACACCATATATTTT
TRBJ2-1 NA TRBV10-1 NA CASPTYCEQFF TGCGCCAGCCCCACTTATTGTGAGCAGTTCTTC
TRBJ2-2 NA TRBV19 NA CASIGQINTGELFF TGTGCCAGTATTGGACAGATAAACACCGGGGAGCTGTTTTTT
TRBJ2-6 NA TRBV27 once CASSARGGGLGGANVLTF TGTGCCAGCAGTGCCCGGGGTGGGGGTTTGGGTGGGGCCAACGTCCTGACTTTC
TRBJ1-6 TRBD1 TRBV18 few CASSPRQGGALNSPLHF TGTGCCAGCTCACCACGACAGGGCGGCGCCCTAAATTCACCCCTCCACTTT
TRBJ1-2 NA TRBV18 NA CASSPPVGRGLDGYTF TGTGCCAGCTCACCCCCCGTGGGGCGGGGCCTCGATGGCTACACCTTC
TRBJ1-2 NA TRBV11-2 NA CASSLERDRGYTF TGTGCCAGCAGCTTAGAACGCGACAGGGGCTACACCTTC
TRBJ2-1 TRBD2 TRBV19 NA CASSLGRGSYNEQFF TGTGCCAGTAGTCTGGGGCGGGGGTCATACAATGAGCAGTTCTTC